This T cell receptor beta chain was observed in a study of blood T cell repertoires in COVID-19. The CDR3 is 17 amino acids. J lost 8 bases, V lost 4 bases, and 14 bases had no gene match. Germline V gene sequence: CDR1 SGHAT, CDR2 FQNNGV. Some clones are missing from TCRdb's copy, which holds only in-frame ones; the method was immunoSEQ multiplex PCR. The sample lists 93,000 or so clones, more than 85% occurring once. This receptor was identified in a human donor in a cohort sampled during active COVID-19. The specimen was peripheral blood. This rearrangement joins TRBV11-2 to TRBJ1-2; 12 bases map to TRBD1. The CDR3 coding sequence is TGTGCCAGCAGCTCGTATCCGCGGGGACAGGGGGCGCGGGGCTACACCTTC. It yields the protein CASSSYPRGQGARGYTF. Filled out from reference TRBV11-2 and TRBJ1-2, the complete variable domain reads EAGVAQSPRYKIIEKRQSVAFWCNPISGHATLYWYQQILGQGPKLLIQFQNNGVVDDSQLPKDRFSAERLKGVDSTLKIQPAKLEDSAVYLCASSSYPRGQGARGYTFGSGTRLTVV.